One and the same sample provided the 21 T cell receptor beta chains below, sequenced in a study of blood T cell repertoires in COVID-19. The table came from immunoSEQ multiplex PCR; TCRdb's copy has only in-frame clones and leaves some out. The profile shows approximately 170,000 clones, approximately 84% of them singletons. The sequencing input was peripheral blood. Receptors originate from a man aged 35-49 years who had recovered from COVID-19.

This clone was detected only once. The chain uses TRBV12-3 or TRBV12-4 and TRBJ2-7, with TRBD1 identical over 10 bases. The CDR3 has 13 residues. V shed 6 bases and J 7 bases; nucleotides not matched to a gene: 6. This CDR3 reads CASSLGQGREQYF. Here the CDR3 DNA reads TGTGCCAGCAGCTTGGGACAGGGGAGGGAGCAGTACTTC.

This sequence joins TRBV7-2 and TRBJ2-1, with a possible D match to TRBD2 (5 bases). The CDR3 consists of 15 residues. From germline, CDR1 is SGHTA and CDR2 FQGNSA. V was trimmed by 1 base and J by 7 bases, leaving 14 bases between them. CDR3 bases: TGTGCCAGCAGCTTAGGGGAGATGGACGGGAATGAGCAGTTCTTC. As protein: CASSLGEMDGNEQFF.

The V gene is TRBV27, the J gene TRBJ2-3, with a possible D match to TRBD1 (6 bases). Trimming took off 4 bases at V and 6 bases at J, with 17 bases between the two ends. The V gene's germline CDR1 is MNHEY and CDR2 SMNVEV (reference sequence). The CDR3 runs to 15 residues. CDR3 loop: CASSWLGQGLDTQYF. CDR3 coding DNA: TGTGCCAGCAGTTGGCTCGGGCAGGGGTTGGATACGCAGTATTTT.

The rearrangement joins TRBV6-2 or TRBV6-3 to TRBJ1-5, with 8 bases lining up with TRBD1. Germline assignment: CDR1 MNHEY and CDR2 SVGEGT. The CDR3 loop spans 17 amino acids. V gave up 2 bases and J gave up 0 bases; unmatched junction bases: 6. The CDR3 here is CASSYPRTGNSNQPQHF. For the CDR3, the DNA is TGTGCCAGCAGTTACCCCCGGACAGGGAATAGCAATCAGCCCCAGCATTTT.

This clone has only a few counts. The chain employs TRBV6-2 or TRBV6-3 and TRBJ2-1; D uncertain. This CDR3 comprises 14 residues. Trimming shortened V by 6 bases and J by 8 bases, and 17 bases separated the two germline ends. Per germline, CDR1 MNHEY and CDR2 SVGEGT. DNA of the CDR3: TGTGCCAGCAGCATCGCTAGAAATTTTTATGAGCAGTTCTTC. Translated: CASSIARNFYEQFF.

This chain joins TRBV4-3 and TRBJ2-3; 8 bases agree with TRBD1. After removal of 0 bases from V and 2 bases from J, the junction contained 4 bases not matched to a gene. The CDR3 consists of 16 residues. Germline V gene lookup returns CDR1 LGHNA and CDR2 YSLEER. This CDR3 reads CASSQDRTGYTDTQYF. CDR3 sequence (DNA): TGCGCCAGCAGCCAAGATCGGACAGGGTACACAGATACGCAGTATTTT.

This sequence joins TRBV5-8 and TRBJ2-5; TRBD1 matches 7 bases. The CDR3 consists of 16 residues. V shed 3 bases, J shed 3 bases, and the junction held 11 bases outside the gene matches. CDR1 and CDR2 (germline): SGHTS, YDEGEE. DNA of the CDR3: TGTGCCAGCAGCTCGCCGCCGCCTGACAGGGAAGAGACCCAGTACTTC. It specifies CASSSPPPDREETQYF.

The chain links TRBV27 to TRBJ1-6, with a weak D call TRBD1 (6 bases). CDR1 and CDR2 from the germline V gene are MNHEY and SMNVEV (reference sequence). V shed 5 bases and J shed 8 bases, with 13 bases lying between them. CDR3 size: 14 residues. Here the CDR3 reads CASSPLTGDSPLHF. CDR3 DNA sequence: TGTGCCAGCAGTCCCCTGACAGGAGATTCACCCCTCCACTTT.

This clone was picked up a small number of times. The V gene is TRBV11-3, the J gene TRBJ1-5, with D hard to call. Germline CDR1 is SGHNT and CDR2 is YENEEA. V shed 0 bases and J shed 0 bases, with 9 bases lying between them. This CDR3 has 16 residues. The CDR3 here is CASSLDNQYSNQPQHF. The CDR3 DNA is TGTGCCAGCAGCTTAGATAACCAGTATAGCAATCAGCCCCAGCATTTT.

The rearrangement links TRBV6-6 to TRBJ2-5; TRBD2 matches at 10 bases. V lost 4 bases, J lost 5 bases, and 10 bases stayed unmatched. Germline loops: CDR1 MNHNY, CDR2 SVGAGI (reference sequence). This CDR3 is built from 16 residues. The CDR3 protein is CASSSPLAGDEETQYF. The CDR3 nucleotides read TGTGCCAGCAGTTCTCCGCTAGCGGGAGACGAGGAGACCCAGTACTTC.

This chain connects TRBV28 to TRBJ2-1, with TRBD2 identical over 9 bases. CDR3 size: 17 residues. Germline lookup yields CDR1 MDHEN and CDR2 SYDVKM. V was clipped by 6 bases and J by 4 bases; unmatched bases: 13. DNA of the CDR3: TGTGCCAGCAGCCTAGCGGGGTCCATGGAACTGTACAATGAGCAGTTCTTC. It encodes CASSLAGSMELYNEQFF.

The V and J genes are TRBV19 and TRBJ2-3, with a tentative D call TRBD2 (6 bases). The V and J ends lost 7 bases and 1 base respectively, with 12 bases between them. Germline lookup yields CDR1 LNHDA and CDR2 SQIVND (reference sequence). CDR3 size: 14 residues. In DNA, the CDR3 is TGTGCCAGTACGGGACTTGGGGGCACAGATACGCAGTATTTT. The encoded protein is CASTGLGGTDTQYF.

As for this clone: The junction departs from the called germline gene at one end, perhaps through a read error. The chain carries TRBV28 and TRBJ1-4; 8 bases line up with TRBD1. The V gene's germline CDR1 is MDHEN and CDR2 SYDVKM. This CDR3 spans 12 amino acids. CDR3 sequence: CAGRTGNEKLFF. The CDR3 DNA follows: TGTGCCGGCAGGACAGGGAATGAAAAACTGTTTTTT.

This rearrangement joins TRBV7-6 to TRBJ1-1, with 7 bases lining up with TRBD1. This CDR3 contains 16 residues. The trim removed 1 base at V and 1 base at J, leaving 6 bases unmatched. The V gene's germline CDR1 is SGHVS and CDR2 FNYEAQ. CDR3 DNA sequence: TGTGCCAGCAGCTTAGGGACAACAGGGGAGAACACTGAAGCTTTCTTT. It encodes CASSLGTTGENTEAFF.

V gene TRBV7-2 combines with J gene TRBJ2-7; a possible D gene is TRBD2 (6 bases). Germline loops: CDR1 SGHTA, CDR2 FQGNSA. V lost 0 bases and J 5 bases, leaving 8 bases between the germline ends. This CDR3 comprises 13 residues. The CDR3 nucleotides read TGTGCCAGCAGCTTAGCGAGGGAGGACGAGCAGTACTTC. This translates into CASSLAREDEQYF.

The genes are TRBV7-2 and TRBJ1-1; 9 bases are shared with TRBD1. The CDR3 has 13 residues. The ends lost 1 base at V and 10 bases at J; junction bases unmatched: 4. Germline V gene lookup returns CDR1 SGHTA and CDR2 FQGNSA. The CDR3: CASSLEGQGRAFF. CDR3 coding DNA: TGTGCCAGCAGCTTAGAAGGACAGGGGAGAGCTTTCTTT. Combining the CDR3 with reference TRBV7-2 and TRBJ1-1 gives the whole variable domain GAGVSQSPSNKVTEKGKDVELRCDPISGHTALYWYRQSLGQGLEFLIYFQGNSAPDKSGLPSDRFSAERTGGSVSTLTIQRTQQEDSAVYLCASSLEGQGRAFFGQGTRLTVV.

The chain links TRBV18 to TRBJ2-2; TRBD2 is a possible D gene (6 bases). Trimming took off 6 bases at V and 3 bases at J, with 11 bases between the two ends. The germline V gene encodes CDR1 KGHSH and CDR2 LQKENI. The CDR3 sequence is 14 residues long. The CDR3 region has the DNA TGTGCCAGCTCCCCGGGGGTCGACACCGGGGAGCTGTTTTTT. Its protein product is CASSPGVDTGELFF.

Only a few counts were recorded for this clone. The chain employs TRBV7-9 and TRBJ1-1; D is unresolved. CDR1 SEHNR and CDR2 FQNEAQ come from the germline V gene (reference sequence). CDR3 length equals 13 residues. The V end was cut by 5 bases, the J end by 0 bases, with 7 bases between. The CDR3 region is CASSRPMNTEAFF. The CDR3 DNA sequence: TGTGCCAGCAGCCGCCCTATGAACACTGAAGCTTTCTTT.

The chain carries TRBV7-8 and TRBJ1-1; no reliable D call. This CDR3 contains 14 residues. Trimming stripped 2 bases from V and 1 base from J, with 8 bases between. The germline CDR1 and CDR2 sequences are SGHVS and FQNEAQ. The CDR3 loop reads CASSLSGSNTEAFF. The CDR3 DNA is TGTGCCAGCAGCTTAAGTGGCTCGAACACTGAAGCTTTCTTT.

The chain joins TRBV29-1 to TRBJ1-2, with D possibly being TRBD1 (6 bases). The germline V gene encodes CDR1 SQVTM and CDR2 ANQGSEA. This CDR3 is 13 amino acids long. Trimming removed 7 bases from V and 4 bases from J, with 16 bases in between. This chain's CDR3 is CSARPMGAYGYTF. The CDR3 coding sequence is TGCAGCGCACGACCTATGGGGGCCTATGGCTACACCTTC.

This sequence joins TRBV19 and TRBJ1-1; perhaps TRBD1 as D (6 bases). V lost 6 bases and J 5 bases, leaving 19 bases between the germline ends. This CDR3 region has 15 residues. Germline CDR1 and CDR2: LNHDA and SQIVND (reference sequence). CDR3 residues: CASRPYGGAETEAFF. In DNA form, the CDR3 reads TGTGCCAGTAGACCCTACGGGGGGGCAGAGACTGAAGCTTTCTTT.